Included here is one T cell receptor (beta chain) sequence, with context. The data originate from a study of siplizumab effects on memory and regulatory T cells. TCRdb keeps only in-frame clones here, not all; method: immunoSEQ multiplex PCR. Of about 100,000 clones detected, more than 90% appear once; the ten largest clones hold roughly 0.16%. Looked up from germline, CDR1 is ENHRY and CDR2 is SYGVKD. The CDR3 spans 14 residues. Trimming shortened V by 7 bases and J by 0 bases, and 11 bases separated the two germline ends. The sequenced sample was CD4+ T cells sorted from blood. The TCR was taken from a human donor in good health. This chain connects TRBV10-3 to TRBJ2-3; D tentatively fits TRBD1 or TRBD2 (5 bases each). The chain's CDR3 is CAITGGPSTDTQYF. DNA for the CDR3: TGTGCCATCACTGGGGGACCTAGCACAGATACGCAGTATTTT.